These 19 T cell receptor beta chains share one sample of origin, sequenced in a study of cytomegalovirus exposure and HLA in healthy donors. Researchers ran the PCR with 60 Vbeta and 13 Jbeta primers. Assay used: immunoSEQ multiplex PCR; TCRdb lists only in-frame clones, some missing. Counted here are fewer than 200,000 clones, roughly 90% occurring once; the ten biggest clones make up about 0.23%. Material for sequencing was PBMCs. The source is a girl less than two years old in good health and CMV-seronegative.

The rearrangement uses TRBV7-2 and TRBJ2-3, with TRBD2 matching over 7 bases. Germline loops: CDR1 SGHTA, CDR2 FQGNSA. The CDR3 has 14 residues. The J segment lost 3 bases and the V segment lost 1 base, leaving 1 base of the junction unmatched. CDR3 protein: CASSLGSGTDTQYF. CDR3 coding DNA: TGTGCCAGCAGCTTAGGTAGCGGGACAGATACGCAGTATTTT.

The chain carries TRBV9 and TRBJ2-3; a weak D match, TRBD2 (6 bases). Germline V gene sequence: CDR1 SGDLS, CDR2 YYNGEE. Trimming stripped 0 bases from V and 1 base from J, with 9 bases between. The CDR3 covers 15 residues. CDR3 sequence reads: CASSVDGGGTDTQYF. The DNA of the CDR3 is TGTGCCAGCAGCGTAGACGGAGGGGGCACAGATACGCAGTATTTT.

The gene calls are TRBV18 and TRBJ1-4; D not certain. The V end was cut by 1 base, the J end by 4 bases, with 16 bases between. Germline values: CDR1 KGHSH, CDR2 LQKENI. CDR3 size: 17 residues. The CDR3 is CASSPQTAGPLNEKLFF. CDR3 DNA: TGTGCCAGCTCACCACAAACTGCTGGGCCCCTTAATGAAAAACTGTTTTTT.

The chain recombines TRBV5-1 with TRBJ2-2; possible D gene TRBD1, 5 bases. Trimming removed 3 bases at V and 0 bases at J, with 12 bases between. Per germline, CDR1 SGHRS and CDR2 YFSETQ. The CDR3 length is 16 residues. In DNA form, the CDR3 reads TGCGCCAGCAGCTCTGGGGCGGTCGCGAACACCGGGGAGCTGTTTTTT. Translated: CASSSGAVANTGELFF.

The sample holds a few counts of this clone. J is TRBJ1-2 and V is TRBV6-1; a weak D match, TRBD1 (5 bases). With 5 bases removed from V and 2 bases from J, the gap between germline ends came to 6 bases. This CDR3 is 12 amino acids long. Germline V gene sequence: CDR1 MNHNS, CDR2 SASEGT. CDR3 protein: CASSNRNYGYTF. The DNA of the CDR3 is TGTGCCAGCAGTAACAGGAACTATGGCTACACCTTC.

The chain uses TRBV4-1 and TRBJ2-1, with 12 nucleotides matching TRBD1. The V gene's germline CDR1 is MGHRA and CDR2 YSYEKL. The CDR3 sequence is 16 residues long. Trimming at V came to 6 bases and at J to 10 bases, leaving 13 bases not matched to a gene. CDR3 bases: TGCGCCAGCAGGCAACCGGGACAGGGGGCGCCTGGGGAGCAGTTCTTC. It codes for CASRQPGQGAPGEQFF.

On this clone: An end of the junction does not agree with germline; a read error may underlie this. The rearrangement uses TRBV7-9 and TRBJ2-5; weak D call: TRBD2 (6 bases). The length of the CDR3 is 12 residues. Germline assignment: CDR1 SEHNR and CDR2 FQNEAQ (reference sequence). CDR3: CSSSLGRETQYF. The CDR3 DNA is TGTTCCAGCAGCTTAGGGAGGGAGACCCAGTACTTC. The full variable domain, with the rest looked up from reference TRBV7-9 and TRBJ2-5, is DTGVSQNPRHKITKRGQNVTFRCDPISEHNRLYWYRQTLGQGPEFLTYFQNEAQLEKSRLLSDRFSAERPKGSFSTLEIQRTEQGDSAMYLCSSSLGRETQYFGPGTRLLVL.

The chain links TRBV30 to TRBJ1-3; a possible D gene is TRBD1 (5 bases). V was pared by 4 bases and J by 3 bases, with 16 bases between. Germline-derived CDR1 and CDR2 are GTSNPN and SVGIG (reference sequence). The CDR3 contains 15 residues. The CDR3 DNA is TGTGCCTGGAATACCCAGGGCTTATTTGGAAACACCATATATTTT. It translates to CAWNTQGLFGNTIYF.

The chain has TRBV27 and TRBJ2-2, with 7 bases matching TRBD2. This CDR3 comprises 18 residues. Germline CDR1 and CDR2: MNHEY and SMNVEV (reference sequence). Trimming took 2 bases from V and 0 from J; bases not matched to a gene: 9. CDR3 sequence: CASSLQVLAETNTGELFF. CDR3 in DNA: TGTGCCAGCAGTTTACAGGTGCTAGCGGAAACGAACACCGGGGAGCTGTTTTTT.

J is TRBJ1-5 and V is TRBV27; 11 bases line up with TRBD1. V was pared by 3 bases and J by 7 bases, with 2 bases of the junction left unmatched. Germline CDR1 reads MNHEY; CDR2 reads SMNVEV (reference sequence). The CDR3 totals 14 residues. The CDR3 here is CASSFGTGGQPQHF. Here the CDR3 DNA reads TGTGCCAGCAGTTTTGGGACAGGGGGGCAGCCCCAGCATTTT.

This chain links TRBV6-1 with TRBJ1-2; TRBD1 agrees at 7 bases. Per the germline V gene, CDR1 is MNHNS and CDR2 is SASEGT. V lost 4 bases to trimming and J lost 6 bases; unmatched junction nucleotides: 11. The CDR3 runs to 15 residues. CDR3 sequence reads: CASSVYIDRVDGYTF. The CDR3 DNA follows: TGTGCCAGCAGTGTCTATATCGACAGGGTTGATGGCTACACCTTC.

J is TRBJ1-5 and V is TRBV6-1; 8 nucleotides align to TRBD1. The CDR3 runs to 15 residues. The J segment lost 2 bases and the V segment lost 3 bases, leaving 3 bases of the junction unmatched. The germline V gene has CDR1 MNHNS and CDR2 SASEGT. In nucleotides, the CDR3 is TGTGCCAGCAGTGAGCAGGGGGCCGGCAATCAGCCCCAGCATTTT. Amino acids: CASSEQGAGNQPQHF.

V is TRBV19 and J is TRBJ2-3, with a weak D call TRBD2 (6 bases). CDR1 is LNHDA, CDR2 SQIVND, per germline (reference sequence). The CDR3 covers 15 residues. Trimming took off 6 bases at V and 2 bases at J, with 15 bases between the two ends. This chain's CDR3 is CASSNSGSLTDTQYF. CDR3 nucleotide sequence: TGTGCCAGTAGCAACAGCGGGTCCCTCACAGATACGCAGTATTTT. The full variable domain, in which reference TRBV19 and TRBJ2-3 provide the parts outside the CDR3, is DGGITQSPKYLFRKEGQNVTLSCEQNLNHDAMYWYRQDPGQGLRLIYYSQIVNDFQKGDIAEGYSVSREKKESFPLTVTSAQKNPTAFYLCASSNSGSLTDTQYFGPGTRLTVL.

CDR3: CAIRYADGPSGGISSYNEQFF. The DNA for the CDR3 is TGTGCCATCCGGTATGCAGATGGTCCTAGCGGGGGGATAAGCTCCTACAATGAGCAGTTCTTC. The chain recombines TRBV10-3 with TRBJ2-1; TRBD2 agrees at 11 bases. There are 21 residues in the CDR3. V dropped 8 bases and J dropped 0; count of bases not matched to a gene: 21. CDR1 is ENHRY and CDR2 is SYGVKD in the germline V gene.

The V gene is TRBV11-1, the J gene TRBJ2-1; 14 bases line up with TRBD2. Trimming at V came to 5 bases and at J to 7 bases, leaving 7 bases not matched to a gene. There are 16 residues in the CDR3. Per germline, CDR1 SGHAT and CDR2 FQDESV (reference sequence). The CDR3 DNA sequence: TGTGCCAGCAGCAAGGGGACTAGCGGGAGTACGAATGAGCAGTTCTTC. It specifies CASSKGTSGSTNEQFF. Full variable domain (missing parts from reference TRBV11-1 and TRBJ2-1): EAEVAQSPRYKITEKSQAVAFWCDPISGHATLYWYRQILGQGPELLVQFQDESVVDDSQLPKDRFSAERLKGVDSTLKIQPAELGDSAMYLCASSKGTSGSTNEQFFGPGTRLTVL.

The V call is TRBV19, the J call TRBJ1-5, with 9 bases matching TRBD1. Germline lookup yields CDR1 LNHDA and CDR2 SQIVND (reference sequence). With V trimmed by 7 bases and J by 7 bases, 5 bases remained unmatched. CDR3 size: 13 residues. The CDR3 DNA reads as TGTGCCAGTACCCTCACAGGGGGCCAGCCCCAGCATTTT. Its protein is CASTLTGGQPQHF.

The CDR3 spells CASSIRTGGGELFF. Here the CDR3 DNA reads TGTGCCAGCAGTATCAGGACAGGCGGCGGGGAGCTGTTTTTT. The chain combines TRBV27 with TRBJ2-2, with TRBD1 identical over 7 bases. CDR1 is MNHEY and CDR2 is SMNVEV in the germline V gene (reference sequence). The CDR3 runs 14 residues. V was clipped by 5 bases and J by 7 bases; unmatched bases: 7.

This CDR3 is CASSQDPGLAGSSYNEQFF. CDR3 DNA: TGCGCCAGCAGCCAAGATCCGGGACTAGCGGGCAGCTCCTACAATGAGCAGTTCTTC. The J gene is TRBJ2-1, the V gene TRBV4-1, with TRBD2 matching 12 bases. CDR1 and CDR2 (germline): MGHRA, YSYEKL. This CDR3 comprises 19 residues. J was trimmed by 0 bases and V by 0 bases; bases with no gene match: 6.

The rearrangement uses TRBV4-3 and TRBJ1-2, with a possible D match to TRBD1 (6 bases). V lost 1 base, J lost 0 bases, and 18 bases lay in between. Germline-derived CDR1 and CDR2 are LGHNA and YSLEER. The CDR3 sequence is 18 residues long. CDR3 protein: CASSQALYQGHSNYGYTF. Here the CDR3 DNA reads TGCGCCAGCAGCCAAGCCTTATATCAGGGACATTCTAACTATGGCTACACCTTC.